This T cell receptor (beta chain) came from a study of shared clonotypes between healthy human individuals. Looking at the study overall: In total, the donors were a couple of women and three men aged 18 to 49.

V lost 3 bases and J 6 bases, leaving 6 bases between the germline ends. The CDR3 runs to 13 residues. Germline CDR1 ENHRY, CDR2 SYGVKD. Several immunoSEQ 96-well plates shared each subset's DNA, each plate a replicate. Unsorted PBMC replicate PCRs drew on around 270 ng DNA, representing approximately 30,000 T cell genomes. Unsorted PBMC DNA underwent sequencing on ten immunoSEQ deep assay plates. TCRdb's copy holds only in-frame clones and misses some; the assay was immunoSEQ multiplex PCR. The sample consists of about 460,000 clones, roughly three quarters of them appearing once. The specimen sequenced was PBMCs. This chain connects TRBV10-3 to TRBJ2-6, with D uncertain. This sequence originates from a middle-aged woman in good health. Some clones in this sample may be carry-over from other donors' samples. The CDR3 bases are TGTGCCATCAGTGAACAAGCGGCCAACGTCCTGACTTTC. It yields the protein CAISEQAANVLTF.